This record concerns one T cell receptor (beta chain) sequence. As yet, its antigen is unknown. This sample is drawn from a study of post-analysis software for immune sequencing data. Findings and caveats of the study: Strong same-batch co-clustering of samples appeared with F measure clustering. The normalized Chao1 diversity of multiple sclerosis patients was significantly lower than that of controls. Five TRBV segments, including TRBV5-6, TRBV5-1 and TRBV20-1, were more frequent in patients than controls.

Germline CDR1 SEHNR, CDR2 FQNEAQ (reference sequence). There are 16 residues in the CDR3. V lost 1 base and J lost 5; bases outside the gene matches: 9. The TCR beta cDNA libraries contained unique molecular identifiers. A population of roughly 0.9 to 11 million T cells gave rise to approximately 500,000 cDNA molecules. TCRdb passed the PCR reads through MiXCR, listing each CDR3 protein once. The sample has hundreds of thousands of distinct CDR3 sequences; approximately 53% are singletons. The receptor comes from a girl under 18 with multiple sclerosis. The genes are TRBV7-9 and TRBJ2-5, with TRBD1 matching over 8 bases. Sequenced input: blood. The CDR3 bases are TGTGCCAGCAGCTTAGTGGAGCAGGGGGCCCGGGAGACCCAGTACTTC. The encoded protein is CASSLVEQGARETQYF.